This T cell receptor beta chain derives from a study of T cells in Graves' hyperthyroidism and ophthalmopathy. Study-wide findings and caveats: Most thyroid clonotypes that were expanded above 0.001 also turned up in blood.

This clonotype showed up just a few times. Its target is not known. CDR1 and CDR2 (germline): SGDLS, YYNGEE. The germline V and J ends were trimmed by 4 bases and 6 bases, with 15 bases remaining between them. The CDR3 consists of 14 residues. Amplification of TCR beta CDR3 regions used RNA as the template. In the first-round RT-PCR of the TCR CDR3, the HTBI primer set was used. Via MiXCR, TCRdb re-called the multiplex PCR reads, giving one row per CDR3 protein. The sample holds 300,000 to 400,000 distinct CDR3 sequences, about 15% seen once. Sequencing input: blood. The rearrangement links TRBV9 to TRBJ2-3; TRBD1 might be the D (6 bases). This sequence originates from a woman aged 55-70 years with Graves' hyperthyroidism. The CDR3 DNA reads as TGTGCCAGCAGCTATGGGACACCCCCGGATACGCAGTATTTT. Its translation is CASSYGTPPDTQYF.